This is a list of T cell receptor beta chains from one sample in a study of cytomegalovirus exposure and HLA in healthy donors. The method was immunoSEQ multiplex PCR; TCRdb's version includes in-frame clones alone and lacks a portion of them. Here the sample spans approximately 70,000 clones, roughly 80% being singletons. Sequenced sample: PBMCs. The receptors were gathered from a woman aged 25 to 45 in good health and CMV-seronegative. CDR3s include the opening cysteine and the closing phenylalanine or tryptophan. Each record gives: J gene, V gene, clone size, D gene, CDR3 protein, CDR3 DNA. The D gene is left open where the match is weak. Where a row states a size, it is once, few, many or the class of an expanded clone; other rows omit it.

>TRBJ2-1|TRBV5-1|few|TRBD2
CASWGTSSYNEQFF
TGCGCCAGCTGGGGGACTAGTTCCTACAATGAGCAGTTCTTC
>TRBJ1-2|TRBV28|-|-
CASSYQGSHYGYTF
TGTGCCAGCAGTTATCAGGGTTCTCACTATGGCTACACCTTC
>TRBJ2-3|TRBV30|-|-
CAWSRADTQYF
TGTGCCTGGAGTCGTGCGGATACGCAGTATTTT
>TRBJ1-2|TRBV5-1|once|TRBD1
CASSLEPGTGSTYGYTF
TGCGCCAGCAGCTTGGAACCCGGGACAGGGAGTACCTATGGCTACACCTTC
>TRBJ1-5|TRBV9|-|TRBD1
CASSPQGNSNQPQHF
TGTGCCAGCAGCCCACAGGGGAATAGCAATCAGCCCCAGCATTTT
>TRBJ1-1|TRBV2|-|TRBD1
CASSGGAGGGTEAFF
TGTGCCAGCAGTGGGGGAGCAGGGGGCGGTACTGAAGCTTTCTTT
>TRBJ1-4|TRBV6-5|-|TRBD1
CASSSDRGNEKLFF
TGTGCCAGCAGTTCAGACAGGGGAAATGAAAAACTGTTTTTT
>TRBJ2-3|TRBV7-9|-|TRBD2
CASSLERLAELRGTDTQYF
TGTGCCAGCAGCTTAGAAAGACTAGCGGAACTGAGGGGCACAGATACGCAGTATTTT
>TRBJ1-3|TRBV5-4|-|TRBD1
CASSLGTGVGNTIYF
TGTGCCAGCAGCTTGGGGACAGGGGTTGGAAACACCATATATTTT
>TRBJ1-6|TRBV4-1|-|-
CASSQAVIWGGGSPLHF
TGCGCCAGCAGCCAAGCGGTAATATGGGGAGGTGGTTCACCCCTCCACTTT
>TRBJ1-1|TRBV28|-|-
CASSYEGDPEAFF
TGTGCCAGCAGTTACGAAGGGGATCCTGAAGCTTTCTTT
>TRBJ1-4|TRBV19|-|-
CASSLPPRGIKDEKLFF
TGTGCCAGTAGTCTCCCGCCACGGGGAATTAAGGATGAAAAACTGTTTTTT
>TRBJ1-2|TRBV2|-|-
CASSDIGGSYGYTF
TGTGCCAGCAGTGACATAGGGGGTAGCTATGGCTACACCTTC
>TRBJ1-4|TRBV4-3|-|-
CASSQDRAGRLGF
TGCGCCAGCAGCCAAGATCGGGCGGGACGCCTAGGGTTT
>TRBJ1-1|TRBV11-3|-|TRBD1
CASSPRQGRNTEAFF
TGTGCCAGCAGCCCTAGACAGGGGCGGAACACTGAAGCTTTCTTT
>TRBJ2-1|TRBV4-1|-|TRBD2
CASSQDESGGAYNEQFF
TGCGCCAGCAGCCAAGATGAGAGCGGGGGGGCCTACAATGAGCAGTTCTTC
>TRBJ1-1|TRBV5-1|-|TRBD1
CASSLAGTGNTEAFF
TGCGCCAGCAGCTTGGCCGGGACAGGGAACACTGAAGCTTTCTTT
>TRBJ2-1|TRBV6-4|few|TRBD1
CASSDQGESYNEQFF
TGTGCCAGCAGTGATCAGGGGGAATCCTACAATGAGCAGTTCTTC
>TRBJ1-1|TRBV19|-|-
CASSIALWGRGTEAFF
TGTGCCAGTAGTATAGCTCTCTGGGGAAGGGGCACTGAAGCTTTCTTT
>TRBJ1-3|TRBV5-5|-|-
CASSLGAAGDTIYF
TGTGCCAGCAGCTTGGGGGCAGCGGGGGACACCATATATTTT
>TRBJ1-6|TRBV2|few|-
CASRDRFSSYNSPLHF
TGTGCCAGCAGAGACAGGTTTAGCTCCTATAATTCACCCCTCCACTTT
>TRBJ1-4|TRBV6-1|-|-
CASSVQGLVNEKLFF
TGTGCCAGCAGTGTACAGGGATTAGTAAACGAAAAACTGTTTTTT
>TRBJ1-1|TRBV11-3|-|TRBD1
CASSDETGGTAFF
TGTGCCAGCAGCGACGAAACAGGGGGCACAGCTTTCTTT
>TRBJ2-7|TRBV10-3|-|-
CAIFGGGPYEQYF
TGTGCCATTTTTGGGGGAGGCCCCTACGAGCAGTACTTC
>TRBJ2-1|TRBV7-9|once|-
CASSLGGGGEQFF
TGTGCCAGCAGCTTAGGGGGCGGTGGTGAGCAGTTCTTC
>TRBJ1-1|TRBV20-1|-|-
CSATFNTEAFF
TGCAGTGCTACATTTAACACTGAAGCTTTCTTT
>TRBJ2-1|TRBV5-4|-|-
CASSDMHNEQFF
TGTGCCAGCAGTGACATGCACAATGAGCAGTTCTTC
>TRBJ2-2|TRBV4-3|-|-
CASSQDIPGELFF
TGCGCCAGCAGCCAAGATATCCCCGGGGAGCTGTTTTTT
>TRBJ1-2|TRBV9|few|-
CASRRFRESGYTF
TGTGCCAGCAGAAGATTCAGGGAATCTGGCTACACCTTC
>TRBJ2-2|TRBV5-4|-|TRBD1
CASSSDGTANTGELFF
TGTGCCAGCAGCTCGGACGGGACAGCGAACACCGGGGAGCTGTTTTTT
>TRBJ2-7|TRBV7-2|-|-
CASSREGQGNSYEQYF
TGTGCCAGCAGCCGAGAGGGGCAGGGGAATTCATACGAGCAGTACTTC
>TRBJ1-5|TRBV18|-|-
CASSPEVRTRGNQPQHF
TGTGCCAGCTCACCAGAGGTAAGGACGAGGGGCAATCAGCCCCAGCATTTT
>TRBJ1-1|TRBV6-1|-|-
CASSDPGFFMNTEAFF
TGTGCCAGCAGTGACCCCGGGTTTTTCATGAACACTGAAGCTTTCTTT
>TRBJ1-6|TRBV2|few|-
CASSDSLRGGPLHF
TGTGCCAGCAGTGACTCCCTTCGCGGGGGACCCCTCCACTTT
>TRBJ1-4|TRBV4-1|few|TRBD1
CASSLTGGSNEKLFF
TGCGCCAGCAGCCTCACAGGGGGCTCTAATGAAAAACTGTTTTTT
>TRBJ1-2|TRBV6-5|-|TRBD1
CASSYSDRGYKGYTF
TGTGCCAGCAGTTACTCGGACAGGGGTTATAAGGGCTACACCTTC
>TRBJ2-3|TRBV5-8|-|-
CASSGRGTDTQYF
TGTGCCAGCAGCGGAAGGGGGACAGATACGCAGTATTTT
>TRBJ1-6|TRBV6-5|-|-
CASRLQDIYNSPLHF
TGTGCCAGCAGACTGCAGGACATCTATAATTCACCCCTCCACTTT
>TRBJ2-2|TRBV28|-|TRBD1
CASAVGTEHTGELFF
TGTGCCAGCGCCGTCGGGACAGAACACACCGGGGAGCTGTTTTTT
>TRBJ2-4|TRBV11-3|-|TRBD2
CASSLSGTAKNIQYF
TGTGCCAGCAGCTTGAGCGGGACGGCCAAAAACATTCAGTACTTC
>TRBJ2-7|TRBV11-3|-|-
CASSPDNYEQYF
TGTGCCAGCAGCCCCGACAACTACGAGCAGTACTTC
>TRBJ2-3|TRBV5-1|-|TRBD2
CASSPPASGETDTQYF
TGCGCCAGCAGCCCCCCGGCTAGCGGGGAGACAGATACGCAGTATTTT
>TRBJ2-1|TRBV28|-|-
CASSLFFNQRSSYNEQFF
TGTGCCAGCAGTTTATTTTTTAACCAGCGGAGCTCCTACAATGAGCAGTTCTTC
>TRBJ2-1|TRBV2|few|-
CASSERSQTNEQFF
TGTGCCAGCAGTGAACGGAGCCAGACGAATGAGCAGTTCTTC
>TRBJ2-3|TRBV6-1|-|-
CASSDEVWLIDTQYF
TGTGCCAGCAGTGATGAGGTCTGGTTGATAGATACGCAGTATTTT
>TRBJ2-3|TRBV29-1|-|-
CSVEPSITDTQYF
TGCAGCGTTGAACCGAGTATCACAGATACGCAGTATTTT
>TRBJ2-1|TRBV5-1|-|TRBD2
CASSLIAGGARRDEQFF
TGCGCCAGCAGCTTGATTGCGGGGGGGGCCAGGAGGGATGAGCAGTTCTTC
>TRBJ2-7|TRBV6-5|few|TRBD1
CASSLGGNEQYF
TGTGCCAGCAGCCTAGGGGGCAACGAGCAGTACTTC
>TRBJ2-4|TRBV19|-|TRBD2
CASSTALGSGGAYTTVDKNIQYF
TGTGCCAGTAGTACCGCCTTGGGGAGCGGGGGGGCCTACACCACAGTTGACAAAAACATTCAGTACTTC
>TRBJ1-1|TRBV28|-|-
CANEDNAQNTEAFF
TGTGCCAACGAAGATAACGCACAGAACACTGAAGCTTTCTTT
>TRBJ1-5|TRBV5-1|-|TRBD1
CASSLAGQVDQPQHF
TGCGCCAGCAGCTTGGCGGGACAGGTCGATCAGCCCCAGCATTTT
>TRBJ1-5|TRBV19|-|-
CASRARGRNQPQHF
TGTGCCAGTAGGGCCAGGGGTAGGAATCAGCCCCAGCATTTT
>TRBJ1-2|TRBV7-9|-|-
CASSLDGGTNYGYTF
TGTGCCAGCAGCTTAGATGGAGGGACTAACTATGGCTACACCTTC
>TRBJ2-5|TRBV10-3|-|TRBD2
CAIRSGGREGTKTQYF
TGTGCCATCAGGTCTGGCGGCAGGGAGGGGACCAAGACCCAGTACTTC
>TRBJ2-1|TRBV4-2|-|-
CASSQEGGWGASSYNEQFF
TGTGCCAGCAGCCAAGAAGGGGGATGGGGAGCGAGCTCCTACAATGAGCAGTTCTTC
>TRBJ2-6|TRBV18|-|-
CASSPVSSGANVLTF
TGTGCCAGCTCACCGGTCAGCTCTGGGGCCAACGTCCTGACTTTC
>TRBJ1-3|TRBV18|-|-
CASSQSHDRGSGNTIYF
TGTGCCAGCTCACAGTCCCATGACAGAGGCTCTGGAAACACCATATATTTT
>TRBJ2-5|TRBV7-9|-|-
CASSLARRQTNWPRETQYF
TGTGCCAGCAGCTTAGCGCGGCGGCAGACCAACTGGCCGAGAGAGACCCAGTACTTC
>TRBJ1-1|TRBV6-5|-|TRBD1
CASSYSTGRNTEAFF
TGTGCCAGCAGTTACTCGACAGGGCGGAACACTGAAGCTTTCTTT
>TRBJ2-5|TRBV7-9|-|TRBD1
CASSPTTGEQETQYF
TGTGCCAGCAGCCCTACCACAGGGGAGCAAGAGACCCAGTACTTC